This T cell receptor beta chain was recovered during a study of blood T cell repertoires in COVID-19. Overall study: The origin of the acute and convalescent COVID-19 samples was the United States, Italy and Spain. T cells, B-cell-depleted T cells, or PBMCs supplied cDNA or gDNA.

CDR1 is LGHDT and CDR2 is YNNKEL in the germline V gene (reference sequence). V was clipped by 1 base and J by 7 bases; unmatched bases: 8. The CDR3 sequence is 16 residues long. Authors' methods: Cell counts per sample came from amplifying reference gene primers. TCRdb's copy holds only in-frame clones and misses some; the assay was immunoSEQ multiplex PCR. V and J calls and clone size are as listed in that table; D and trimming were resolved from the DNA. The sample includes over 85,000 clones, roughly 84% seen only once; the top ten take just under 25%. The sequencing input was peripheral blood. The receptor's source is a man between 60 and 75 years old with acute or convalescent COVID-19. The chain couples TRBV3-1 (or the pseudogene TRBV3-2) to TRBJ2-1, with 9 positions matching TRBD2. CDR3 nucleotides: TGTGCCAGCAGCCAAGGTCTAGCGGGGATACTTAATGAGCAGTTCTTC. Amino acids: CASSQGLAGILNEQFF.